This T cell receptor beta chain was sequenced during a study of T cells after yellow fever vaccination (dated by TCRdb to between 2019 and 2020). In the study overall: Libraries from fractions with low cell numbers were prepared with the SMART-Seq v4 Ultra Low Input RNA kit. Two healthy male donors, one aged 18 to 29 and one aged 30 to 40 years, made up the cohort. Bulk PBMC replicates and cell subsets were isolated from blood drawn at multiple timepoints before and after both primary and secondary immunization. Bulk TCR alpha and beta repertoires were sequenced longitudinally to track T-cell clones before and after primary and booster YFV17D yellow fever vaccination.

From the cysteine through the phenylalanine, the CDR3 covers 15 amino acids. Only the CDR3 DNA stays, 45 bases, in frame from base 1. Relative to germline, V is 4 bases shorter and J is 1 base shorter, with 16 bases between their ends. From the germline V gene (reference sequence), CDR1 is DFQATT and CDR2 is SNEGSKA. In its sample, this clonotype was seen a few times. The target of this receptor is not known. No much larger clone exists at a distance of one base, and base qualities are not known. General study outcomes and caveats: Because abundant contaminating clonotypes from the bulk population could be contained in FACS-sorted repertoires, computational filtering was required. Most clones expanded after primary vaccination (about 95% of CD4 and roughly 90% of CD8) were re-detected after the booster, suggesting that broad memory maintenance occurred. The secondary T-cell response was weaker than the primary response but faster, peaking on day 5 instead of day 15. Because the study included only a couple of donors, the extent to which the findings can be generalized is limited. A small share of clonotypes occurred in both CD4 and CD8 compartments, likely arising from convergent recombination.

Synthesis of TCR cDNA relied on 5'RACE template switching, a step that introduced a universal primer site along with unique molecular identifiers. Priming of cDNA synthesis was performed from both the TCR alpha and TCR beta constant segments. Library amplification used two PCR steps, and the second PCR step added sample barcodes and sequencing adapters. Sequencing of libraries was performed on Illumina HiSeq 2500 (2x100 bp) or NovaSeq (2x150 bp). For the original study's pipeline: Reads were demultiplexed and collapsed into UMI consensus sequences with MIGEC, and V(D)J alignment was performed with MiXCR. Using edgeR on replicate PBMC samples, clonotypes were called vaccine-responding if FDR was below 0.01 and the log2 fold change was above 5 up to day 15. CD4 or CD8 identity was assigned to each bulk clonotype according to whether the clonotype was present at higher abundance in the sequenced CD4 repertoire or the sequenced CD8 repertoire. TCRdb trimmed public reads at Q25 via fastp, called clones via MiXCR and kept in-frame beta chains. Rows are combined by CDR3 protein, so each entry shows the most common genes and DNA. For this entry, the V and J calls and clone size follow TCRdb and not the study's own pipeline. In all, the sample holds 550,000 or so distinct CDR3 sequences, and about 19% of those were seen once. Around an eighth of the sample is in the top ten clones.

Sample treatment or condition, as interpreted from the label and publication: live attenuated yellow fever vaccine strain. At every blood-draw timepoint, two biological replicates of bulk PBMCs were collected. A standard Ficoll-Paque protocol was used to isolate PBMCs from peripheral blood. TriZol was used to extract RNA from bulk PBMCs, CD4 and CD8 fractions, and dextramer-positive and dextramer-negative fractions. This specimen was PBMCs, taken 15 days after the yellow fever booster vaccination. The receptor's source is a man in his thirties or forties who received the YFV17D yellow fever vaccine. Recombination linked TRBV20-1 to TRBJ1-1, with the D gene not clear enough to name. The CDR3 reads as follows: CSAKADWSGNTEAFF. The nucleotide sequence reads as follows: TGCAGTGCTAAGGCGGACTGGTCGGGGAACACTGAAGCTTTCTTT.